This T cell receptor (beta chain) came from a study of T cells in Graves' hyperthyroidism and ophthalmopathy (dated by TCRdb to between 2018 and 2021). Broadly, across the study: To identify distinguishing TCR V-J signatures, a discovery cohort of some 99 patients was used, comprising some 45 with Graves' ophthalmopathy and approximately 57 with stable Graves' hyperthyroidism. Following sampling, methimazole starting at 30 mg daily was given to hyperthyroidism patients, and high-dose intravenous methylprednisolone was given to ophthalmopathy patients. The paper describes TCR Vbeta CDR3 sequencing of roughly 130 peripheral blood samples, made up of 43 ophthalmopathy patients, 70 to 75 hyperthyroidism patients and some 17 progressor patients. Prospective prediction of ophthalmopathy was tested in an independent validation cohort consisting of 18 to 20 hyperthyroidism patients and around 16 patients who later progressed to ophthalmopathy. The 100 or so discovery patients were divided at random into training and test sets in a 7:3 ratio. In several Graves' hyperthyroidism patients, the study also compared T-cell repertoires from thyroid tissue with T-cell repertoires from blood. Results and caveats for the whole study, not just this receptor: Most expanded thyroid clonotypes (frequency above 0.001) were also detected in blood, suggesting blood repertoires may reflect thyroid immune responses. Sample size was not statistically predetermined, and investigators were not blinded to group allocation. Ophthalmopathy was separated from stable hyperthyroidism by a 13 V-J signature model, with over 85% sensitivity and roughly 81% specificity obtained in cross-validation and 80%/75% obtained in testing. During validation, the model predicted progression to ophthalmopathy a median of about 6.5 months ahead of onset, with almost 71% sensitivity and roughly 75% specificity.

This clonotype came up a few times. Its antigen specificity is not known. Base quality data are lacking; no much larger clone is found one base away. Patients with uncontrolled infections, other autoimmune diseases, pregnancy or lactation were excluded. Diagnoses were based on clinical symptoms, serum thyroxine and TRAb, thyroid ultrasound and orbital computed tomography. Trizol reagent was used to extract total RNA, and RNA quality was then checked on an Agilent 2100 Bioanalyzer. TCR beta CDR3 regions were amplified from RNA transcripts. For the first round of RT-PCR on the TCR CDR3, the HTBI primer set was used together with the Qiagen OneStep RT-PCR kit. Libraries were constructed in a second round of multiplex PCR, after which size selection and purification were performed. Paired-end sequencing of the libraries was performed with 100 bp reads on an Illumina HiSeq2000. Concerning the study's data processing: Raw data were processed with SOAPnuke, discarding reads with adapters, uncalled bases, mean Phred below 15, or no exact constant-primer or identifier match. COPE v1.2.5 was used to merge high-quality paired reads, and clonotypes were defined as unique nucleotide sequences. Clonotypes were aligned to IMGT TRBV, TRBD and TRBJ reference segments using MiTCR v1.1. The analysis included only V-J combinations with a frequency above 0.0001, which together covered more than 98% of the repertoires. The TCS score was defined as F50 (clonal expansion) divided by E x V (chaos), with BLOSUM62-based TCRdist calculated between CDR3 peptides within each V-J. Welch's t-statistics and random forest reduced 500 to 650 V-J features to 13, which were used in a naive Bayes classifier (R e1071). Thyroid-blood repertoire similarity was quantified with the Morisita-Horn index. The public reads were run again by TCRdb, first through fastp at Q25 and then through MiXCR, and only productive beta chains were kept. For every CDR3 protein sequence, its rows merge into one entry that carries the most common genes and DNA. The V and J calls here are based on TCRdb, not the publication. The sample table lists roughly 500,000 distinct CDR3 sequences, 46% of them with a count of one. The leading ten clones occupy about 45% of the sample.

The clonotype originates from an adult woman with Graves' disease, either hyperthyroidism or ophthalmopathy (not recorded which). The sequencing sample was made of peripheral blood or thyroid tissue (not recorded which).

The DNA sequence is TGTGCCAGCAGCTTACACGACCTGGAGACCCAGTACTTC. Its protein is CASSLHDLETQYF. The rearrangement combines TRBV12-3 or TRBV12-4 with TRBJ2-5; the D gene is not confidently resolved. From the cysteine up to the phenylalanine, the CDR3 has a length of 13 residues. The read is trimmed to its CDR3 DNA, 39 bases read in frame from base 1. Trimming removed 6 bases from V and 5 bases from J, leaving 13 bases between the germline ends.